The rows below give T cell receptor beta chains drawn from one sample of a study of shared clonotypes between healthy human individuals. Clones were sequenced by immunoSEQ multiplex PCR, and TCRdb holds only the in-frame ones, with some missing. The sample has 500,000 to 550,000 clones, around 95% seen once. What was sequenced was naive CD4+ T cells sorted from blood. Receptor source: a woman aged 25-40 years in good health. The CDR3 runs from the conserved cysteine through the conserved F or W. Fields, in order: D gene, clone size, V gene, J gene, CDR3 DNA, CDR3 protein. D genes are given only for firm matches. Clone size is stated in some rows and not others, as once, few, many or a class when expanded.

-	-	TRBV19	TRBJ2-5	TGTGCCAGTAGTGTACAGGGATTTCAAGAGACCCAGTACTTC	CASSVQGFQETQYF
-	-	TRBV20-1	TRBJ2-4	TGCAGTACTAGTCTGATCATTCAGTACTTC	CSTSLIIQYF
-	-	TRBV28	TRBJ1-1	TGTGCCAGCAGTTCACTCCGGGGGGACGGGAACACTGAAGCTTTCTTT	CASSSLRGDGNTEAFF
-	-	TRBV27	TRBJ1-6	TGTGCCAGCACGGTACAGGGTACAACGGGCCCCCTCCACTTT	CASTVQGTTGPLHF
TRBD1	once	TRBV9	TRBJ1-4	TGTGCCAGCAGCTTGGGGACAGGGTTTGAAAAACTGTTTTTT	CASSLGTGFEKLFF
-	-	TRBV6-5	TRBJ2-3	TGTGCCAGCAGGCTCGCTTGGACAGCCACAGATACGCAGTATTTT	CASRLAWTATDTQYF
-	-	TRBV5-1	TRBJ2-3	TGCGCCAGCAGCTTCGGGACTCTAACAGATACGCAGTATTTT	CASSFGTLTDTQYF
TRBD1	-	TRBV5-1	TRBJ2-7	TGCGCCAGCAGCTTGTCGGGACAGGACAGCTCCTACGAGCAGTACTTC	CASSLSGQDSSYEQYF
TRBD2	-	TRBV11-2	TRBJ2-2	TGTGCCAGCAGCTTCAGCGGGATCGCCGGGGAGCTGTTTTTT	CASSFSGIAGELFF
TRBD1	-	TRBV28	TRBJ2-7	TGTGCCAGCAGACCCATCGACAGGGGTAGCTCCTACGAGCAGTACTTC	CASRPIDRGSSYEQYF
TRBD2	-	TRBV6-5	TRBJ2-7	TGTGCCAGCAGTTACTCGGTACTAGCGGGAGCCTACGAGCAGTACTTC	CASSYSVLAGAYEQYF